These T cell receptor beta chains were read from a single sample in a study of T-cell memory formation after mild COVID-19. TCRdb re-derived calls from the 5' RACE reads in MiXCR, one entry per CDR3 protein. Of about 350,000 distinct CDR3 sequences detected, roughly an eighth appear once; the ten largest clones hold approximately 21%. Sequenced material: PBMCs or a T cell subset sorted from them (not recorded which). The receptor set was obtained from a man aged 18 to 29 who had mild COVID-19 (a few samples of this study predate the infection). Cell type and time point are not known. The CDR3 runs from the conserved cysteine through the conserved F or W.

v_call | cdr3_aa
TRBV6-6 | CASSSWQGDTEAFF
TRBV7-2 | CASSDLGTGYYNEQFF
TRBV18 | CASSPSGLDNEQFF
TRBV6-2/TRBV6-3 | CASKLAGGSRKFF
TRBV7-9 | CASRPTSGTDTQYF
TRBV20-1 | CSALRALGESPLHF
TRBV9 | CASSVAFLDTQYF
TRBV5-6 | CASSLGLRGTYEQYF
TRBV6-2/TRBV6-3 | CATGGGVPGELFF
TRBV12-3/TRBV12-4 | CASSPTGQHTEAFF
TRBV9 | CASNSGAYNTGELFF
TRBV19 | CASTGGNTEAFF
TRBV5-1 | CASSQPGQGFTGELFF
TRBV6-2/TRBV6-3 | CASSRQAQGYTF